This entry is about one T cell receptor beta chain. Donor samples were obtained from healthy Caucasian individuals from Russia, aged about 6 to 95. Every sample yielded at least 6.5 million isolated PBMCs. The second PCR ran roughly 7 to 12 cycles with a sample-barcoded 5' primer and J-beta primers. Every cDNA molecule carried a tag from a template-switch adaptor bearing 12 random nucleotides. MiXCR, run by TCRdb on the 5' RACE reads, gives a single entry per CDR3 protein. The sample holds 700,000 to 900,000 distinct CDR3 sequences, roughly 25% seen once. This entry is derived from a study of blood T cells in healthy people across ages. The V gene end was trimmed by 4 bases and the J gene end by 0 bases; junction bases not matched to a gene: 10. From germline, CDR1 is SGHRS and CDR2 YFSETQ. The CDR3 is 17 residues long. This sample was also put to use in a study of T cells of mothers and their children. From that second work: Per mother, over 9.5 million TCR beta CDR3 reads were obtained; per child, 2.5 million to 3.5 million.

The sample consisted of blood. The chain carries TRBV5-1 and TRBJ2-1, with 7 nucleotides matching TRBD2. The TCR comes from a boy aged 5 to 17 in good health. The CDR3 DNA reads TGCGCCAGCAGCCTCGGAAGGCGGGGGAACTCCTACAATGAGCAGTTCTTC. This gives the protein CASSLGRRGNSYNEQFF.